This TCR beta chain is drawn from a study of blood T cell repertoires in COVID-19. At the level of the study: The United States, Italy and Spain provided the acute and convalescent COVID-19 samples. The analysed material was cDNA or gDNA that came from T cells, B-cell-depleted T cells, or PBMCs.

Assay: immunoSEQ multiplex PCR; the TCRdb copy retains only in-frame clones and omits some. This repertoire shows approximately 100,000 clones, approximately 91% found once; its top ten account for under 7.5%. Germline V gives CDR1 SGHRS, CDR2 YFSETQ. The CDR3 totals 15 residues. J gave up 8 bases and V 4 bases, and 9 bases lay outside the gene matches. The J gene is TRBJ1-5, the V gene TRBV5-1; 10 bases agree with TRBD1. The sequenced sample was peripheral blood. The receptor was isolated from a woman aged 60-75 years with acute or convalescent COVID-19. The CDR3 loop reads CASSEGQGIGEPQHF. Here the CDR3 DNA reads TGCGCCAGCAGCGAGGGACAGGGGATAGGTGAGCCCCAGCATTTT.